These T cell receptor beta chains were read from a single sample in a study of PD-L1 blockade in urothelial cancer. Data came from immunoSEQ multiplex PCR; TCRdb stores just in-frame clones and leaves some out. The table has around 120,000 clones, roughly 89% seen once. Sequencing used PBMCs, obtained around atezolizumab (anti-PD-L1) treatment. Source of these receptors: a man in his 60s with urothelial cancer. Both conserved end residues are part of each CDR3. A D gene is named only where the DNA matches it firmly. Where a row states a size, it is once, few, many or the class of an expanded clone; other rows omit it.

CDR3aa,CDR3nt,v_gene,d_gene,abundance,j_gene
CASSRAGEGSSYEQYF,TGTGCCAGTAGTAGGGCGGGAGAGGGGAGCTCCTACGAGCAGTACTTC,TRBV19,TRBD2,-,TRBJ2-7
CASSLESGGPTDTQYF,TGTGCCAGCAGCTTAGAATCGGGGGGGCCCACAGATACGCAGTATTTT,TRBV11-2,TRBD2,few,TRBJ2-3
CASRLGAVAGYTF,TGTGCCAGCAGGTTAGGGGCGGTAGCTGGCTACACCTTC,TRBV28,-,-,TRBJ1-2
CASSPGGEQFF,TGTGCCAGCAGCCCAGGGGGGGAGCAGTTCTTC,TRBV7-3,-,-,TRBJ2-1
CASSPPGGGNIQYF,TGTGCCAGCAGCCCCCCCGGGGGGGGAAACATTCAGTACTTC,TRBV14,TRBD2,-,TRBJ2-4
CASSLTGGPTNEQFF,TGTGCCAGCAGCCTTACAGGGGGACCTACCAATGAGCAGTTCTTC,TRBV27,TRBD1,-,TRBJ2-1
CAISSGGWNTEAFF,TGTGCCATCAGTTCAGGGGGGTGGAACACTGAAGCTTTCTTT,TRBV10-3,TRBD1,-,TRBJ1-1
CASSLGREVPDTQYF,TGTGCCAGCAGTTTGGGGCGGGAGGTTCCAGATACGCAGTATTTT,TRBV27,TRBD2,-,TRBJ2-3
CASSPLEETQYF,TGTGCCAGCTCACCATTAGAAGAGACCCAGTACTTC,TRBV18,-,-,TRBJ2-5
CASSLGLAGGSGANVLTF,TGTGCCAGCAGTTTGGGACTAGCGGGGGGTAGTGGGGCCAACGTCCTGACTTTC,TRBV27,TRBD2,-,TRBJ2-6
CASSSGQGNSPLHF,TGTGCCAGCAGCTCTGGACAGGGGAACTCACCCCTCCACTTT,TRBV13,TRBD1,-,TRBJ1-6
CASSDSGRETQYF,TGTGCCAGCAGTGATAGCGGTCGAGAGACCCAGTACTTC,TRBV6-1,-,-,TRBJ2-5
CASSSRQGGGETQYF,TGTGCCAGCAGTTCGAGACAGGGAGGAGGAGAGACCCAGTACTTC,TRBV5-6,-,-,TRBJ2-5
CASSHPGLTNEKLFF,TGCGCCAGCAGCCACCCAGGGTTAACTAATGAAAAACTGTTTTTT,TRBV4-1,-,-,TRBJ1-4
CASSSGETNEKLFF,TGCGCCAGCAGCTCGGGGGAAACTAATGAAAAACTGTTTTTT,TRBV5-1,-,-,TRBJ1-4
CASSQSGGTPSSNEQFF,TGTGCCAGCAGCCAGAGCGGAGGGACGCCCAGTTCTAATGAGCAGTTCTTC,TRBV4-2,-,-,TRBJ2-1
CASSPMEVSSHSGNTIYF,TGTGCCAGCTCACCCATGGAGGTTTCTTCTCATTCTGGAAACACCATATATTTT,TRBV18,-,once,TRBJ1-3
CASSLGQPPEAFF,TGTGCCAGCTCACTAGGACAGCCACCTGAAGCTTTCTTT,TRBV18,-,-,TRBJ1-1
CASIRPGADTQYF,TGTGCCAGCATTCGACCGGGGGCAGATACGCAGTATTTT,TRBV28,-,-,TRBJ2-3
CSAPTGANEQFF,TGCAGCGCCCCCACAGGGGCCAATGAGCAGTTCTTC,TRBV29-1,TRBD1,-,TRBJ2-1
CASREGRLAFYEQYF,TGTGCCAGCAGGGAAGGTAGACTCGCTTTCTACGAGCAGTACTTC,TRBV2,-,-,TRBJ2-7
CASSLRGPQNTGELFF,TGCGCCAGCAGCTTGAGGGGGCCCCAGAACACCGGGGAGCTGTTTTTT,TRBV5-1,TRBD1,-,TRBJ2-2
CASSSSGGNANTGELFF,TGTGCCAGCAGTTCAAGCGGGGGTAACGCGAACACCGGGGAGCTGTTTTTT,TRBV27,TRBD2,-,TRBJ2-2
CAISVGTPGNTIYF,TGTGCCATCAGTGTTGGGACTCCTGGAAACACCATATATTTT,TRBV10-3,-,-,TRBJ1-3
CASKTGQGPATNEKLFF,TGCGCCAGTAAAACGGGACAGGGGCCTGCAACTAATGAAAAACTGTTTTTT,TRBV5-1,TRBD1,-,TRBJ1-4
CATSSPGLAGGETQYF,TGTGCCACCAGCAGTCCGGGACTAGCGGGGGGGGAGACCCAGTACTTC,TRBV15,TRBD2,-,TRBJ2-5
CASSPTSGRLYEQYF,TGTGCCAGCAGCCCTACTAGCGGGAGGCTCTACGAGCAGTACTTC,TRBV5-4,TRBD2,-,TRBJ2-7